These 9 T cell receptor beta chains originate from one sample sequenced in a study of radiotherapy plus CTLA-4 blockade in lung cancer. Repertoires were generated with immunoSEQ multiplex PCR, while TCRdb's copy carries only in-frame clones and drops some. There are 30,000 to 45,000 clones in the sample; 55% to 80% occur only once, and under 13% lies in the top ten. This sample comprised peripheral blood, obtained from a patient treated with radiotherapy plus ipilimumab. The receptors originated from a human donor with non-small cell lung cancer who had stable disease on radiotherapy plus ipilimumab.

The V and J genes are TRBV2 and TRBJ2-2; 7 bases line up with TRBD2. V lost 5 bases to trimming and J lost 7 bases; unmatched junction nucleotides: 4. The germline V gene has CDR1 SNHLY and CDR2 FYNNEI. This CDR3 has 13 residues. This CDR3 reads CASSWTGGGELFF. The CDR3 nucleotides read TGTGCCAGCAGTTGGACGGGAGGCGGGGAGCTGTTTTTT.

The chain has TRBV5-5 and TRBJ1-3; 7 nucleotides line up with TRBD1. Germline-derived CDR1 and CDR2 are SGHKS and YYEKEE (reference sequence). Trimming at V came to 4 bases and at J to 4 bases, leaving 5 bases not matched to a gene. This CDR3 region has 14 residues. CDR3 sequence reads: CASSAKDRGNTIYF. The CDR3 region has the DNA TGTGCCAGCAGCGCCAAGGACAGGGGAAACACCATATATTTT.

The rearrangement links TRBV2 to TRBJ1-2; 9 bases line up with TRBD1. This CDR3 has 14 amino acids. Trimming removed 6 bases from V and 12 bases from J; junction bases left unmatched: 14. From germline, CDR1 is SNHLY and CDR2 FYNNEI. As DNA, the CDR3 is TGTGCCAGCAGCCTTACTCCCCGGACAGGGGACAACACCTTC. It yields the protein CASSLTPRTGDNTF. The full variable domain, rest sourced from reference TRBV2 and TRBJ1-2, is EPEVTQTPSHQVTQMGQEVILRCVPISNHLYFYWYRQILGQKVEFLVSFYNNEISEKSEIFDDQFSVERPDGSNFTLKIRSTKLEDSAMYFCASSLTPRTGDNTFGSGTRLTVV.

This clone was detected many times. The rearrangement joins TRBV5-1 to TRBJ1-3, with 7 bases lining up with TRBD1. The V segment lost 4 bases and the J segment 1 base; nucleotides outside the gene matches: 8. Germline values: CDR1 SGHRS, CDR2 YFSETQ. This CDR3 is 16 amino acids long. CDR3 sequence: CASSPTGLGSGNTIYF. In DNA, the CDR3 is TGCGCCAGCAGCCCGACAGGGTTGGGGTCTGGAAACACCATATATTTT.

Points on this clone: It is likely a read error: a sequence one base away is far more abundant. The J gene is TRBJ1-1, the V gene TRBV5-8; D is unclear. The V gene lost 1 base and the J gene lost 1 base, with 8 bases spanning the gap. CDR1 and CDR2 (germline): SGHTS, YDEGEE. The CDR3 covers 14 residues. DNA for the CDR3: TGTGCCAGCAGCTTGTATCCAGGGAACACTGAAGCTTTCTTT. It specifies CASSLYPGNTEAFF.

This clone has only a few counts. In DNA form, the CDR3 reads TGCAGCGTTGTACTCCGGGCTGGAAACACCATATATTTT. This translates into CSVVLRAGNTIYF. This chain uses TRBV29-1 with TRBJ1-3; D gene uncertain. Deletions cut 4 bases from V and 2 bases from J, with 9 bases between. CDR3 length: 13 residues. Germline V gives CDR1 SQVTM, CDR2 ANQGSEA.

The chain has TRBV19 and TRBJ1-2, with D hard to call. V lost 3 bases to trimming and J lost 4 bases, with 15 bases between them. The CDR3 has 15 residues. Germline V gene lookup returns CDR1 LNHDA and CDR2 SQIVND (reference sequence). In DNA form, the CDR3 reads TGTGCCAGTAGTATCGCGGGCAGCTCCTCCTATGGCTACACCTTC. It encodes CASSIAGSSSYGYTF.

To note about this clone: A far larger clone is a single base away, which makes a read error likely. This same CDR3 is encoded by further DNA sequences in the sample. The rearrangement links TRBV10-3 to TRBJ2-3; TRBD2 agrees at 10 bases. CDR1 is ENHRY and CDR2 is SYGVKD in the germline V gene. This CDR3 region has 15 residues. The chain's CDR3 is CASSDSGGRTDTQYF. CDR3 in DNA: TGTGCCAGCAGTGATAGCGGGGGGCGCACAGATACGCAGTATTTT.

This sequence joins TRBV12-5 and TRBJ2-1, with 8 bases that match TRBD1. The CDR3 runs to 17 residues. Trimming cost V 6 bases and J 8 bases; bases outside gene matches: 18. Per germline, CDR1 LGHNT and CDR2 FRNRAP. The CDR3 DNA sequence: TGTGCTAGTGGAGCCGACCCCAGGGGGCGGGTTAACGATGAGCAGTTCTTC. Residues: CASGADPRGRVNDEQFF.